These 30 T cell receptor beta chains were sequenced from one sample in a study of T-cell memory formation after mild COVID-19. TCRdb reanalysed the 5' RACE reads using MiXCR and keeps one entry per CDR3 protein. Here the sample spans around 220,000 distinct CDR3 sequences, 16% being singletons. Sequencing was performed on PBMCs or a T cell subset sorted from them (not recorded which). The receptors come from a man between 18 and 35 years old who had mild COVID-19 (a few samples of this study predate the infection). Cell type and time point are not known.

This clonotype was recorded many times. CDR3 protein: CASRETRGTQYF. The CDR3 DNA sequence: TGTGCCAGCCGAGAGACCCGTGGGACCCAGTACTTC. V is TRBV2 and J is TRBJ2-5; D unresolved. V was trimmed by 8 bases and J by 7 bases, leaving 14 bases between them. This CDR3 is 12 amino acids long. Germline values: CDR1 SNHLY, CDR2 FYNNEI. The full variable domain, completed using reference TRBV2 and TRBJ2-5, is EPEVTQTPSHQVTQMGQEVILRCVPISNHLYFYWYRQILGQKVEFLVSFYNNEISEKSEIFDDQFSVERPDGSNFTLKIRSTKLEDSAMYFCASRETRGTQYFGPGTRLLVL.

The genes are TRBV28 and TRBJ2-1; 9 bases are shared with TRBD2. J gave up 3 bases and V 3 bases, and 15 bases lay outside the gene matches. Germline loops: CDR1 MDHEN, CDR2 SYDVKM. CDR3 length: 19 residues. CDR3: CASSFYLSASGAVYNEQFF. CDR3 coding DNA: TGTGCCAGCAGTTTCTATCTCTCGGCTAGCGGGGCGGTCTACAATGAGCAGTTCTTC.

This rearrangement joins TRBV19 to TRBJ2-5; D is unresolved. V lost 3 bases and J lost 2, with 7 bases in between. CDR1 is LNHDA, CDR2 SQIVND, per germline (reference sequence). The CDR3 contains 13 residues. CDR3 DNA: TGTGCCAGTAGTATCCTTCAGCAAGAGACCCAGTACTTC. As protein: CASSILQQETQYF. The variable domain in full, completed from reference TRBV19 and TRBJ2-5, reads DGGITQSPKYLFRKEGQNVTLSCEQNLNHDAMYWYRQDPGQGLRLIYYSQIVNDFQKGDIAEGYSVSREKKESFPLTVTSAQKNPTAFYLCASSILQQETQYFGPGTRLLVL.

The V call is TRBV20-1, the J call TRBJ1-5; 11 bases are a match to TRBD1. The CDR3 totals 14 residues. V trimming: 3 bases; J trimming: 6 bases; junction bases outside the gene matches: 4. Germline V CDR1 and CDR2: DFQATT, SNEGSKA (reference sequence). CDR3 protein: CSASKDRGRQPQHF. CDR3 DNA: TGCAGTGCTAGTAAGGACAGGGGGCGTCAGCCCCAGCATTTT.

This clonotype was detected a few times. The gene calls are TRBV7-2 and TRBJ2-1; tentatively, D is TRBD2 (5 bases). This CDR3 comprises 15 residues. With 5 bases removed from V and 5 bases from J, the gap between germline ends came to 16 bases. The germline V gene encodes CDR1 SGHTA and CDR2 FQGNSA. The CDR3 is CASSRNPQRHNEQFF. The DNA for the CDR3 is TGTGCCAGCAGCCGAAACCCACAGCGGCACAATGAGCAGTTCTTC.

This clonotype was found a few times. The chain recombines TRBV20-1 with TRBJ2-1, with 15 bases lining up with TRBD2. CDR3 length: 15 amino acids. Germline CDR1 is DFQATT and CDR2 is SNEGSKA (reference sequence). The V and J ends lost 5 bases and 7 bases, in that order; junction bases with no gene match: 6. The DNA of the CDR3 is TGCAGTGCTCCCGGGACTAGCGGGGGGAAGAATGAGCAGTTCTTC. Amino acid sequence: CSAPGTSGGKNEQFF.

The chain is built from TRBV4-1 and TRBJ1-5; no clear D. CDR1 and CDR2 from the germline V gene are MGHRA and YSYEKL. V gave up 5 bases and J gave up 3 bases, with 14 bases separating them. The CDR3 runs 15 residues. CDR3 nucleotide sequence: TGCGCCAGCAGCGGAAGAGTAGAAACCAATCAGCCCCAGCATTTT. It encodes CASSGRVETNQPQHF.

This rearrangement joins TRBV18 to TRBJ2-4; 7 positions match TRBD1. This CDR3 comprises 18 residues. With 2 bases clipped from V and 5 bases from J, the junction kept 15 bases outside the gene matches. In germline, CDR1 is KGHSH, CDR2 LQKENI. Here the CDR3 DNA reads TGTGCCAGCTCACCAAGGATTCAGCCAGGGGGTCTCCAAAACATTCAGTACTTC. Its protein product is CASSPRIQPGGLQNIQYF.

The table lists this clonotype with many counts. V usage is TRBV7-9 and J usage is TRBJ2-1; possibly TRBD2 for D (7 bases). CDR3 length: 15 amino acids. V gave up 2 bases and J gave up 2 bases, with 10 bases separating them. Germline CDR1 SEHNR, CDR2 FQNEAQ (reference sequence). The CDR3 nucleotides read TGTGCCAGCAGCTTACGGGGGGCCGCCTACAATGAGCAGTTCTTC. It specifies CASSLRGAAYNEQFF.

J is TRBJ2-5 and V is TRBV20-1; 8 nucleotides align to TRBD2. This CDR3 spans 13 amino acids. The germline V gene has CDR1 DFQATT and CDR2 SNEGSKA (reference sequence). V lost 5 bases and J lost 1; bases outside the gene matches: 3. The DNA for the CDR3 is TGCAGTGCTCACGGGACTAGCCAAGAGACCCAGTACTTC. It yields the protein CSAHGTSQETQYF.

This clonotype appeared a few times. V is TRBV5-1 and J is TRBJ2-3, with D perhaps TRBD2 (6 bases). The CDR3 is 14 amino acids. Trimming took off 0 bases at V and 4 bases at J, with 9 bases between the two ends. Germline V gene data show CDR1 as SGHRS and CDR2 as YFSETQ. The CDR3, as DNA: TGCGCCAGCAGCTTGGACCCGGGGGCAGATACGCAGTATTTT. Translation gives CASSLDPGADTQYF.

This clonotype was detected a few times. The rearrangement links TRBV9 to TRBJ1-1; no clear D. The CDR3 is 13 residues long. Germline lookup yields CDR1 SGDLS and CDR2 YYNGEE. The V and J ends lost 10 bases and 10 bases respectively, with 23 bases between them. CDR3 coding DNA: TGTGCCCCCATGGGGAATGCGGCGGGCGGAGCTTTCTTT. This sequence encodes CAPMGNAAGGAFF.

The chain is built from TRBV6-2 or TRBV6-3 and TRBJ1-1; D gene uncertain. CDR1 MNHEY and CDR2 SVGEGT come from the germline V gene. The CDR3 spans 13 residues. V lost 4 bases, J lost 3 bases, and 9 bases lay in between. CDR3 DNA sequence: TGTGCCAGCAGTTCGGGGAAGGACACTGAAGCTTTCTTT. Its translation is CASSSGKDTEAFF.

The V gene is TRBV5-1, the J gene TRBJ2-2; no clear D. CDR1 and CDR2 (germline): SGHRS, YFSETQ. The CDR3 totals 12 residues. Between the trimmed V and J ends, which lost 7 bases and 5 bases, there was a span of 9 bases. Written as DNA, the CDR3 is TGCGCCAGCCAGAAGGAGACCGGGGAGCTGTTTTTT. Protein sequence: CASQKETGELFF.

This clonotype was counted only a few times. The J gene is TRBJ2-5, the V gene TRBV11-2, with D possibly matching TRBD1 (6 bases). The V end lost 5 bases, the J end lost 4 bases, and 11 bases lay between the germline ends. Germline assignment: CDR1 SGHAT and CDR2 FQNNGV. The CDR3 extends over 13 amino acids. Here the CDR3 reads CASSEQGRETQYF. The CDR3 bases are TGTGCCAGCAGCGAACAGGGCCGAGAGACCCAGTACTTC. Using reference TRBV11-2 and TRBJ2-5 for the parts outside the CDR3, the full variable domain is EAGVAQSPRYKIIEKRQSVAFWCNPISGHATLYWYQQILGQGPKLLIQFQNNGVVDDSQLPKDRFSAERLKGVDSTLKIQPAKLEDSAVYLCASSEQGRETQYFGPGTRLLVL.

The chain employs TRBV12-3 or TRBV12-4 and TRBJ1-5; 11 bases are shared with TRBD1. The CDR3 consists of 16 residues. Germline trimming cut 2 bases from V and 6 bases from J; bases unmatched to any gene: 6. Here the CDR3 reads CASSLPDRGLGQPQHF. The CDR3 region has the DNA TGTGCCAGCAGTTTACCGGACAGGGGGCTTGGTCAGCCCCAGCATTTT.

This clonotype has a handful of counts. The rearrangement joins TRBV6-1 to TRBJ2-5; possibly TRBD1 or TRBD2 for D (5 bases each). This CDR3 is 15 amino acids long. Per germline, CDR1 MNHNS and CDR2 SASEGT. The ends were cut back, 0 bases at V and 9 bases at J, with 17 bases in the middle. The DNA of the CDR3 is TGTGCCAGCAGTGAAGCGGGGGTTAGCTCGATGGCCCAGTACTTC. Protein: CASSEAGVSSMAQYF.

The CDR3 coding sequence is TGTGCCAGCAGTCAAATGAGCGGGGGTTTGCAAGAGACCCAGTACTTC. Translation: CASSQMSGGLQETQYF. V and J are TRBV12-3 or TRBV12-4 and TRBJ2-5, with TRBD2 identical over 8 bases. The CDR3 has 16 residues. Trimming cost V 5 bases and J 2 bases; bases outside gene matches: 10.

V usage is TRBV6-1 and J usage is TRBJ1-6; a possible D gene is TRBD1 (6 bases). Trimming pared 4 bases from V and 10 bases from J, leaving 20 bases between. Germline V gene data show CDR1 as MNHNS and CDR2 as SASEGT. The CDR3 loop spans 16 amino acids. This CDR3 reads CASSGLGSGAKSPLHF. CDR3 DNA sequence: TGTGCCAGCAGTGGACTGGGGTCAGGGGCTAAATCACCCCTCCACTTT.

The chain couples TRBV5-1 to TRBJ2-3; D unresolved. Germline V gives CDR1 SGHRS, CDR2 YFSETQ. Trimming cost V 0 bases and J 0 bases, with 11 bases left between them. This CDR3 has 16 residues. This CDR3 reads CASSLGALASTDTQYF. The CDR3 DNA follows: TGCGCCAGCAGCTTGGGGGCTTTGGCAAGCACAGATACGCAGTATTTT. The full variable domain, completed using reference TRBV5-1 and TRBJ2-3, is KAGVTQTPRYLIKTRGQQVTLSCSPISGHRSVSWYQQTPGQGLQFLFEYFSETQRNKGNFPGRFSGRQFSNSRSEMNVSTLELGDSALYLCASSLGALASTDTQYFGPGTRLTVL.

The table lists this clonotype with a few counts. V and J are TRBV2 and TRBJ2-1; D gene uncertain. The CDR3 covers 13 residues. Trimming took off 2 bases at V and 5 bases at J, with 7 bases between the two ends. CDR1 and CDR2 (germline): SNHLY, FYNNEI. The CDR3: CASSEQANNEQFF. DNA of the CDR3: TGTGCCAGCAGTGAACAGGCCAACAATGAGCAGTTCTTC.

The CDR3 DNA reads as TGCGCCAGCAGCTTGGACCCGGGACTTCAAGAGACCCAGTACTTC. Translation: CASSLDPGLQETQYF. V and J are TRBV5-1 and TRBJ2-5; weak D call: TRBD2 (6 bases). CDR1 and CDR2 (germline): SGHRS, YFSETQ. Trimming cost V 0 bases and J 2 bases, with 11 bases left between them. The CDR3 sequence is 15 residues long. Drawing the rest from reference TRBV5-1 and TRBJ2-5, the complete variable domain is KAGVTQTPRYLIKTRGQQVTLSCSPISGHRSVSWYQQTPGQGLQFLFEYFSETQRNKGNFPGRFSGRQFSNSRSEMNVSTLELGDSALYLCASSLDPGLQETQYFGPGTRLLVL.

This rearrangement joins TRBV28 to TRBJ1-5, with 7 bases matching TRBD1. The CDR3 length is 14 residues. V lost 3 bases and J lost 6; bases outside the gene matches: 5. The germline V gene has CDR1 MDHEN and CDR2 SYDVKM. This chain's CDR3 is CASSLTGSSQPQHF. The DNA for the CDR3 is TGTGCCAGCAGTTTGACAGGGAGTAGTCAGCCCCAGCATTTT.

This clonotype was seen only a few times. The rearrangement uses TRBV12-3 or TRBV12-4 and TRBJ1-1; D is uncertain. The CDR3 consists of 12 residues. The germline V and J ends were trimmed by 6 bases and 9 bases, with 14 bases remaining between them. The CDR3 protein is CASSPGKWKAFF. CDR3 sequence (DNA): TGTGCCAGCAGCCCCGGAAAATGGAAAGCTTTCTTT.

The rearrangement joins TRBV20-1 to TRBJ2-4; the D is unclear. V lost 5 bases, J lost 8 bases, and 13 bases lay in between. The CDR3 consists of 12 residues. CDR1 and CDR2 (germline): DFQATT, SNEGSKA (reference sequence). In DNA, the CDR3 is TGCAGTGCTGGTATAATCGGCGACATTCAGTACTTC. Protein: CSAGIIGDIQYF.

This clonotype was recorded many times. The V gene is TRBV3-1, the J gene TRBJ2-4, with a weak D call TRBD2 (6 bases). The CDR3 is 16 residues long. Trimming cost V 1 base and J 0 bases, with 10 bases left between them. CDR1 and CDR2 (germline): LGHDT, YNNKEL (reference sequence). CDR3 in amino acids: CASSQVPGLAKNIQYF. In DNA form, the CDR3 reads TGTGCCAGCAGCCAAGTTCCGGGACTAGCCAAAAACATTCAGTACTTC.

This clonotype was seen more than once but under ten times. The chain has TRBV4-1 and TRBJ2-7; the D is unclear. CDR1 is MGHRA and CDR2 is YSYEKL in the germline V gene. CDR3 length equals 15 residues. Trimming left V 0 bases short and J 0 bases short, with 9 bases between. DNA for the CDR3: TGCGCCAGCAGCCAAGAGGGCAGGTACTCCTACGAGCAGTACTTC. It translates to CASSQEGRYSYEQYF.

The CDR3 DNA follows: TGTGCCAGCAGCTTAGTATCTCGCGGGCAAGAGACCCAGTACTTC. Its translation is CASSLVSRGQETQYF. The V and J genes are TRBV7-2 and TRBJ2-5, with TRBD2 as a possible D gene (5 bases). CDR1 is SGHTA, CDR2 FQGNSA, per germline. With 1 base removed from V and 2 bases from J, the gap between germline ends came to 11 bases. The CDR3 spans 15 residues.

This sequence joins TRBV10-3 and TRBJ1-5; D is unresolved. The CDR3 totals 13 residues. Germline values: CDR1 ENHRY, CDR2 SYGVKD. The V gene lost 5 bases and the J gene lost 3 bases, with 8 bases spanning the gap. The CDR3 region is CAISYSDNQPQHF. The CDR3 region has the DNA TGTGCCATCAGTTACAGTGACAATCAGCCCCAGCATTTT.

There are many counts of this clonotype. V is TRBV7-9 and J is TRBJ2-3, with no clear D. CDR3 length: 13 amino acids. The germline gives CDR1 SEHNR, CDR2 FQNEAQ (reference sequence). V gave up 8 bases and J gave up 0 bases, with 9 bases separating them. The CDR3 region is CASRVSSTDTQYF. In DNA, the CDR3 is TGTGCCAGCCGCGTTTCTAGCACAGATACGCAGTATTTT.